These T cell receptor beta chains were read from a single sample in a study of T cell responses to AZD1222 COVID-19 vaccine. The data were produced by immunoSEQ multiplex PCR, yet TCRdb's version contains in-frame clones alone and is incomplete. The sample has 75,000 to 95,000 clones, roughly 86% seen once. The starting material was peripheral blood, obtained on day 0 of MenACWY control vaccination. Every receptor here comes from an adult in good health. Both conserved end residues are part of each CDR3. The order of the fields is clone size, V gene, D gene, J gene, CDR3 DNA, CDR3 protein. D genes are given only for firm matches. Not all rows give a size; the values are once, few, many and, for expanded clones, a class.

clone size: .
V gene: TRBV27
D gene: .
J gene: TRBJ1-6
CDR3 DNA: TGTGCCAGCAGTTTAACCAGGGCGGATTTTAGTTCACCCCTCCACTTT
CDR3 protein: CASSLTRADFSSPLHF

clone size: .
V gene: TRBV11-3
D gene: .
J gene: TRBJ2-7
CDR3 DNA: TGTGCCAGCAGCTTAGAGACAGCCTACGAGCAGTACTTC
CDR3 protein: CASSLETAYEQYF

clone size: .
V gene: TRBV30
D gene: .
J gene: TRBJ1-1
CDR3 DNA: TGTGCCTGGAGTGTAAGGGGGGCTGAAGCTTTCTTT
CDR3 protein: CAWSVRGAEAFF

clone size: .
V gene: TRBV7-9
D gene: TRBD1
J gene: TRBJ2-7
CDR3 DNA: TGTGCCAGCAGCCGAGGGACAGGGGGAACCTACGAGCAGTACTTC
CDR3 protein: CASSRGTGGTYEQYF

clone size: .
V gene: TRBV7-3
D gene: TRBD2
J gene: TRBJ2-2
CDR3 DNA: TGTGCCAGCAGCTTAGGAGGCCTTCCTAGCGGAGGGGAGCTGTTTTTT
CDR3 protein: CASSLGGLPSGGELFF

clone size: .
V gene: TRBV3-1/TRBV3-2
D gene: .
J gene: TRBJ2-5
CDR3 DNA: TGTGCCAGCAGCCAGTTGCTAGGGGGGGGCCAAGAGACCCAGTACTTC
CDR3 protein: CASSQLLGGGQETQYF

clone size: .
V gene: TRBV19
D gene: .
J gene: TRBJ2-2
CDR3 DNA: TGTGCCAGTAGTCCCGCCTCGGGGGTGGGTGGCGGGGAGCTGTTTTTT
CDR3 protein: CASSPASGVGGGELFF

clone size: .
V gene: TRBV19
D gene: .
J gene: TRBJ2-4
CDR3 DNA: TGTGCCAGCTCACCGGGGGTGACCAAAAACATTCAGTACTTC
CDR3 protein: CASSPGVTKNIQYF

clone size: .
V gene: TRBV5-8
D gene: .
J gene: TRBJ1-2
CDR3 DNA: TGTGCCAGCAGCTTTCCAGATACTAACTATGGCTACACCTTC
CDR3 protein: CASSFPDTNYGYTF

clone size: .
V gene: TRBV7-6
D gene: .
J gene: TRBJ1-4
CDR3 DNA: TGTGCCAGCAGCTCCTCAGGCGGGGCTAATGAAAAACTGTTTTTT
CDR3 protein: CASSSSGGANEKLFF

clone size: .
V gene: TRBV5-1
D gene: .
J gene: TRBJ2-7
CDR3 DNA: TGCGCCAGCAGCTTGGCCGGGGAACCCTACGAGCAGTACTTC
CDR3 protein: CASSLAGEPYEQYF

clone size: .
V gene: TRBV3-1/TRBV3-2
D gene: .
J gene: TRBJ1-2
CDR3 DNA: TGTGCCAGCAGCCAAAACAGGTGGTATGGCTACACCTTC
CDR3 protein: CASSQNRWYGYTF

clone size: .
V gene: TRBV9
D gene: TRBD1
J gene: TRBJ1-2
CDR3 DNA: TGTGCCAGCACCCCCCGCCGGACAGGCAACTATGGCTACACCTTC
CDR3 protein: CASTPRRTGNYGYTF

clone size: .
V gene: TRBV4-3
D gene: .
J gene: TRBJ1-5
CDR3 DNA: TGCGCCAGCAGCCAAGATCCCCAGGGTAGTCAGCCCCAGCATTTT
CDR3 protein: CASSQDPQGSQPQHF

clone size: .
V gene: TRBV9
D gene: .
J gene: TRBJ1-4
CDR3 DNA: TGTGCCAGCAGCCCTAACGACAGAGTAAATGAAAAACTGTTTTTT
CDR3 protein: CASSPNDRVNEKLFF

clone size: .
V gene: TRBV4-1
D gene: .
J gene: TRBJ1-1
CDR3 DNA: TGCGCCAGCAGCCATGCTTCGGACTGGAACACTGAAGCTTTCTTT
CDR3 protein: CASSHASDWNTEAFF

clone size: .
V gene: TRBV7-3
D gene: TRBD2
J gene: TRBJ2-3
CDR3 DNA: TGTGCCAGCAGCGCCGGGGGGTCCCGCACAGATACGCAGTATTTT
CDR3 protein: CASSAGGSRTDTQYF

clone size: .
V gene: TRBV7-8
D gene: .
J gene: TRBJ2-7
CDR3 DNA: TGTGCCAGCAGCTCGACTCCCTACGAGCAGTACTTC
CDR3 protein: CASSSTPYEQYF

clone size: .
V gene: TRBV4-1
D gene: .
J gene: TRBJ1-1
CDR3 DNA: TGCGCCAGCAGCCAAGATCCCAGTCACACTGAAGCTTTCTTT
CDR3 protein: CASSQDPSHTEAFF

clone size: .
V gene: TRBV5-5
D gene: .
J gene: TRBJ1-1
CDR3 DNA: TGTGCCAGCAGCTTGGGGTTGAACACTGAAGCTTTCTTT
CDR3 protein: CASSLGLNTEAFF

clone size: .
V gene: TRBV11-2
D gene: .
J gene: TRBJ1-1
CDR3 DNA: TGTGCCAGCAGGCAGGCAGTGTCGCTGTACGTTGAAGCTTTCTTT
CDR3 protein: CASRQAVSLYVEAFF

clone size: .
V gene: TRBV4-1
D gene: .
J gene: TRBJ1-5
CDR3 DNA: TGCGCCAGCAGCCAAGACACCTTGATTCAGCCCCAGCATTTT
CDR3 protein: CASSQDTLIQPQHF

clone size: .
V gene: TRBV10-3
D gene: TRBD1
J gene: TRBJ2-5
CDR3 DNA: TGTGCCATCAGTGGGGGGACAGCCCGCCAAGAGACCCAGTACTTC
CDR3 protein: CAISGGTARQETQYF

clone size: .
V gene: TRBV7-3
D gene: .
J gene: TRBJ2-5
CDR3 DNA: TGTGCCAGCAGCTTAACAGCTGGCAAGACCCAGTACTTC
CDR3 protein: CASSLTAGKTQYF

clone size: .
V gene: TRBV27
D gene: .
J gene: TRBJ1-4
CDR3 DNA: TGTGCCAGCACCCGGACATGGACGGGGGGATTCGAAAAACTGTTTTTT
CDR3 protein: CASTRTWTGGFEKLFF

clone size: .
V gene: TRBV6-5
D gene: .
J gene: TRBJ1-5
CDR3 DNA: TGTGCCAGCACCACGGGTGGGAGCAATCAGCCCCAGCATTTT
CDR3 protein: CASTTGGSNQPQHF

clone size: .
V gene: TRBV10-2
D gene: TRBD2
J gene: TRBJ2-3
CDR3 DNA: TGCGCCAGCAGTGATAGCGGGGGGGCAAATACGCAGTATTTT
CDR3 protein: CASSDSGGANTQYF

clone size: once
V gene: TRBV24-1
D gene: .
J gene: TRBJ2-1
CDR3 DNA: TGTGCCACCAGTGATTTAAGTAGCTCCTACAATGAGCAGTTCTTC
CDR3 protein: CATSDLSSSYNEQFF

clone size: .
V gene: TRBV12-3/TRBV12-4
D gene: .
J gene: TRBJ2-3
CDR3 DNA: TGTGCCAGCAGTCAGAACCGTTGGAATACGCAGTATTTT
CDR3 protein: CASSQNRWNTQYF

clone size: .
V gene: TRBV6-5
D gene: .
J gene: TRBJ1-1
CDR3 DNA: TGTGCCAGCACTGTGGGCCTGAACACTGAAGCTTTCTTT
CDR3 protein: CASTVGLNTEAFF